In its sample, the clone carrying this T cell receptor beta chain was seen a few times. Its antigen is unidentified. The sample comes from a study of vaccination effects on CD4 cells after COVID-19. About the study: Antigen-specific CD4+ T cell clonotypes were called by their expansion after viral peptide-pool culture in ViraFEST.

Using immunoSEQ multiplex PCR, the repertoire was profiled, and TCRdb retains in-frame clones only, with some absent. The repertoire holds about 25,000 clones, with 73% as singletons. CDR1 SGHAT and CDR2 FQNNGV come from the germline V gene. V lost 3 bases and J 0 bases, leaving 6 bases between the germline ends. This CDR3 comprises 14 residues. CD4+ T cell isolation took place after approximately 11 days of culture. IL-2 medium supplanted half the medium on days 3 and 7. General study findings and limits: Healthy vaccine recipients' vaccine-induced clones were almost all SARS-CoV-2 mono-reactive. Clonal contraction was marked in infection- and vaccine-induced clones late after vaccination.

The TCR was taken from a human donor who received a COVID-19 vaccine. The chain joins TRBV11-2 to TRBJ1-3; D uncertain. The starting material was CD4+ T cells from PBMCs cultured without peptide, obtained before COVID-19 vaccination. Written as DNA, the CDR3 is TGTGCCAGCAGCTTGGAGCCCTCTGGAAACACCATATATTTT. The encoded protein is CASSLEPSGNTIYF.